The 18 T cell receptor beta chains given below trace back to one sample, sequenced in a study of blood T cell repertoires in COVID-19. Sequencing used immunoSEQ multiplex PCR; TCRdb keeps in-frame clones, though not all of them. The table shows about 200,000 clones, with approximately 90% occurring only once. The sample consisted of peripheral blood. All receptors come from a woman aged 50 to 60 with COVID-19, enrolled during active disease.

The rearrangement uses TRBV28 and TRBJ2-2; 8 bases match TRBD1. The V and J ends lost 7 bases and 3 bases, in that order; junction bases with no gene match: 10. The CDR3 sequence is 16 residues long. Germline-derived CDR1 and CDR2 are MDHEN and SYDVKM. CDR3: CASTTGGQGYTGELFF. The CDR3 nucleotides are TGTGCCAGCACCACAGGGGGGCAGGGGTACACCGGGGAGCTGTTTTTT.

The chain couples TRBV28 to TRBJ1-1, with D possibly matching TRBD1 (5 bases). CDR3 size: 14 residues. The V and J ends lost 5 bases and 0 bases respectively, with 10 bases between them. CDR1 MDHEN and CDR2 SYDVKM come from the germline V gene. CDR3 DNA sequence: TGTGCCAGCAGTACGACAGAAATGAACACTGAAGCTTTCTTT. Amino acid sequence: CASSTTEMNTEAFF.

The chain couples TRBV6-6 to TRBJ1-1, with D possibly matching TRBD1 (5 bases). Between the trimmed V and J ends, which lost 6 bases and 3 bases, there was a span of 8 bases. Germline CDR1 is MNHNY and CDR2 is SVGAGI (reference sequence). The CDR3 spans 12 residues. DNA for the CDR3: TGTGCCAGCAGCACAGGATACACTGAAGCTTTCTTT. It yields the protein CASSTGYTEAFF.

This clone was counted once. The V call is TRBV30, the J call TRBJ1-2, with 10 bases lining up with TRBD1. CDR3 length: 13 amino acids. In germline, CDR1 is GTSNPN, CDR2 SVGIG (reference sequence). J was trimmed by 8 bases and V by 5 bases; bases with no gene match: 8. CDR3 bases: TGTGCCTGGGGTCAGGACAGGGGGAACGGCTACACCTTC. Protein sequence: CAWGQDRGNGYTF.

J is TRBJ1-1 and V is TRBV2; 7 bases fit TRBD1. The germline V gene encodes CDR1 SNHLY and CDR2 FYNNEI. This CDR3 contains 14 residues. With V trimmed by 4 bases and J by 2 bases, 4 bases remained unmatched. CDR3 in DNA: TGTGCCAGCAGTGTGGGACAGTTAAACACTGAAGCTTTCTTT. Translated, it gives CASSVGQLNTEAFF.

This chain links TRBV20-1 with TRBJ2-4; perhaps TRBD2 as D (5 bases). V lost 3 bases, J lost 0 bases, and 12 bases lay in between. This CDR3 is built from 15 residues. Germline V gene data show CDR1 as DFQATT and CDR2 as SNEGSKA (reference sequence). The CDR3 sequence is CSASSGVIAKNIQYF. For the CDR3, the DNA is TGCAGTGCTAGTTCCGGGGTCATAGCCAAAAACATTCAGTACTTC.

This chain uses TRBV24-1 with TRBJ1-2, with TRBD1 as a possible D gene (6 bases). CDR1 and CDR2 (germline): KGHDR, SFDVKD. V was cut by 4 bases and J by 8 bases, with 13 bases left in between. The CDR3 spans 13 residues. CDR3 DNA: TGTGCCACCAGTGACCCGGACAGACGGGGCTACACCTTC. This codes for CATSDPDRRGYTF.

This chain links TRBV25-1 with TRBJ2-7; 7 bases line up with TRBD1. Losses at the gene ends were 3 bases for V and 2 bases for J; bases not matched to a gene: 1. CDR3 size: 13 residues. The germline CDR1 and CDR2 sequences are MGHDK and SYGVNS. This CDR3 reads CASSERGPYEQYF. CDR3 coding DNA: TGTGCCAGCAGTGAGAGGGGGCCCTACGAGCAGTACTTC.

There are a few counts of this clone. J is TRBJ2-5 and V is TRBV30; 9 bases are shared with TRBD2. In germline, CDR1 is GTSNPN, CDR2 SVGIG (reference sequence). The V segment lost 2 bases and the J segment 1 base; nucleotides outside the gene matches: 2. The CDR3 is made up of 14 amino acids. The CDR3, as DNA: TGTGCCTGGAGTCTAGCGGGGAGCCAAGAGACCCAGTACTTC. The encoded protein is CAWSLAGSQETQYF.

The V gene is TRBV7-2, the J gene TRBJ1-3; 8 bases map to TRBD1. Germline V gene data show CDR1 as SGHTA and CDR2 as FQGNSA. CDR3 length: 15 residues. J was trimmed by 10 bases and V by 2 bases; bases with no gene match: 10. The CDR3 sequence: CASSLWGTGQETIYF. The CDR3 DNA reads TGTGCCAGCAGCTTATGGGGGACAGGTCAAGAAACCATATATTTT.

The chain uses TRBV10-1 and TRBJ2-3; 8 bases line up with TRBD2. The CDR3 loop spans 16 amino acids. With 6 bases clipped from V and 0 bases from J, the junction kept 8 bases outside the gene matches. The germline CDR1 and CDR2 sequences are WNHNN and SYGVQD (reference sequence). The CDR3 DNA reads as TGCGCCAGCAGCCCCGGGGTAGCGGGGAGCACAGATACGCAGTATTTT. Protein: CASSPGVAGSTDTQYF.

The rearrangement joins TRBV12-3 or TRBV12-4 to TRBJ1-4; 7 bases agree with TRBD1. V dropped 6 bases and J dropped 4; count of bases not matched to a gene: 2. The CDR3 spans 13 residues. DNA for the CDR3: TGTGCCAGCAGGGGGACAGTTAATGAAAAACTGTTTTTT. Translating gives CASRGTVNEKLFF.

The rearrangement links TRBV6-5 to TRBJ1-1, with no clear D. In germline, CDR1 is MNHEY, CDR2 SVGAGI. The V end lost 5 bases, the J end lost 1 base, and 5 bases lay between the germline ends. The CDR3 runs to 12 residues. DNA of the CDR3: TGTGCCAGCAGTCTTAAGAACACTGAAGCTTTCTTT. Protein product: CASSLKNTEAFF.

The chain combines TRBV19 with TRBJ1-1, with 7 bases matching TRBD1. The germline gives CDR1 LNHDA, CDR2 SQIVND (reference sequence). This CDR3 region has 13 residues. Germline trimming cut 10 bases from V and 2 bases from J; bases unmatched to any gene: 7. CDR3 in amino acids: CATQTGTNTEAFF. In DNA, the CDR3 is TGTGCCACCCAGACAGGGACCAACACTGAAGCTTTCTTT.

This sequence joins TRBV7-9 and TRBJ1-1, with a tentative D call TRBD1 (6 bases). Germline CDR1 is SEHNR and CDR2 is FQNEAQ (reference sequence). The CDR3 extends over 13 amino acids. Trimming left V 5 bases short and J 4 bases short, with 11 bases between. The CDR3: CASSVQGPTEAFF. DNA of the CDR3: TGTGCCAGCAGCGTACAGGGTCCCACTGAAGCTTTCTTT.

J is TRBJ2-3 and V is TRBV12-3 or TRBV12-4; no firm D call. The V end was cut by 5 bases, the J end by 4 bases, with 7 bases between. The CDR3 covers 12 residues. The CDR3, as DNA: TGTGCCAGCAGTCCCTGGCCAGATACGCAGTATTTT. It translates to CASSPWPDTQYF.

The chain is built from TRBV19 and TRBJ2-1, with D perhaps matching TRBD1 (6 bases). The V end was cut by 1 base, the J end by 5 bases, with 9 bases between. CDR1 is LNHDA, CDR2 SQIVND, per germline (reference sequence). CDR3 size: 14 residues. Written as DNA, the CDR3 is TGTGCCAGTAGTATAGGAGGGGGACACAATGAGCAGTTCTTC. This codes for CASSIGGGHNEQFF.

This clone was seen only once. CDR3 sequence reads: CASSSPIRGRGSPLHF. CDR3 nucleotides: TGTGCCAGCAGTAGCCCGATCAGGGGGCGAGGATCACCCCTCCACTTT. The gene calls are TRBV27 and TRBJ1-6; 8 nucleotides match TRBD1. The CDR3 loop spans 16 amino acids. V lost 5 bases, J lost 10 bases, and 13 bases stayed unmatched. Germline loops: CDR1 MNHEY, CDR2 SMNVEV (reference sequence).